One and the same sample provided the 22 T cell receptor beta chains below, sequenced in a study of neoadjuvant anti-PD-1 for oral cavity cancer. Using immunoSEQ multiplex PCR, the repertoire was profiled, and TCRdb retains in-frame clones only, with some absent. The sample has 6,000 to 8,500 clones, over 65% seen once. Sequencing used PBMCs, obtained before nivolumab (anti-PD-1) treatment. Every receptor here comes from a person aged 40-85 years with oral cavity squamous cell carcinoma.

This clone was observed a few times. This chain connects TRBV6-5 to TRBJ2-2; D is ambiguous. The CDR3 has 15 amino acids. V was trimmed by 8 bases and J by 4 bases, leaving 17 bases between them. CDR1 MNHEY and CDR2 SVGAGI come from the germline V gene. CDR3 loop: CASGVSTVLTGELFF. In DNA, the CDR3 is TGTGCCAGCGGAGTCTCGACGGTACTCACCGGGGAGCTGTTTTTT.

The chain has TRBV5-8 and TRBJ2-7; 8 bases fit TRBD2. V dropped 0 bases and J dropped 2; count of bases not matched to a gene: 4. Germline V gene sequence: CDR1 SGHTS, CDR2 YDEGEE. This CDR3 contains 15 residues. The chain's CDR3 is CASSLVRGGTYEQYF. CDR3 coding DNA: TGTGCCAGCAGCTTGGTTCGGGGGGGCACCTACGAGCAGTACTTC.

This clone was counted between two and nine times. The chain recombines TRBV6-1 with TRBJ1-2; 7 nucleotides match TRBD1. V shed 2 bases and J 4 bases; nucleotides not matched to a gene: 7. The CDR3 consists of 15 residues. Germline V gene lookup returns CDR1 MNHNS and CDR2 SASEGT. The CDR3 nucleotides are TGTGCCAGCAGTGAACAAGGACAGGCCTTCTATGGCTACACCTTC. Its translation is CASSEQGQAFYGYTF.

This chain links TRBV19 with TRBJ1-5, with D possibly matching TRBD1 (5 bases). Per the germline V gene, CDR1 is LNHDA and CDR2 is SQIVND (reference sequence). Between the trimmed V and J ends, which lost 1 base and 0 bases, there was a span of 10 bases. The CDR3 runs 16 residues. For the CDR3, the DNA is TGTGCCAGTAGTATAGGGGGACGCTATAGCAATCAGCCCCAGCATTTT. Translated: CASSIGGRYSNQPQHF.

The chain joins TRBV7-9 to TRBJ2-7; 8 positions agree with TRBD2. The CDR3 spans 14 residues. V shed 3 bases and J 1 base; nucleotides not matched to a gene: 2. CDR1 SEHNR and CDR2 FQNEAQ come from the germline V gene (reference sequence). CDR3 protein: CASSLTSASYEQYF. CDR3 DNA: TGTGCCAGCAGCTTGACTAGCGCGTCCTACGAGCAGTACTTC.

J is TRBJ2-5 and V is TRBV5-8; D perhaps matches TRBD2 (7 bases). Germline values: CDR1 SGHTS, CDR2 YDEGEE. The length of the CDR3 is 16 residues. V lost 4 bases and J 3 bases, leaving 19 bases between the germline ends. CDR3 in DNA: TGTGCCAGCAGCAACAGGGCGGGGGTTGCGGAAGAGACCCAGTACTTC. This codes for CASSNRAGVAEETQYF. Full variable domain (rest looked up from reference TRBV5-8 and TRBJ2-5): EAGVTQSPTHLIKTRGQQATLRCSPISGHTSVYWYQQALGLGLQFLLWYDEGEERNRGNFPPRFSGRQFPNYSSELNVNALELEDSALYLCASSNRAGVAEETQYFGPGTRLLVL.

The chain links TRBV6-5 to TRBJ2-7; possibly TRBD1 for D (5 bases). The CDR3 has 14 residues. V shed 2 bases and J shed 8 bases, with 16 bases lying between them. Looked up from germline, CDR1 is MNHEY and CDR2 is SVGAGI. Here the CDR3 DNA reads TGTGCCAGCAGTTACAGGGGCAGAAATATTAAGCAGTACTTC. Translating it yields CASSYRGRNIKQYF.

The CDR3 here is CASSQSGTGLNGYTF. The CDR3 DNA reads TGTGCCAGCAGCCAATCCGGGACAGGTCTAAATGGCTACACCTTC. The chain joins TRBV16 to TRBJ1-2; 8 positions match TRBD1. The length of the CDR3 is 15 residues. V lost 0 bases, J lost 6 bases, and 6 bases stayed unmatched. The V gene's germline CDR1 is KGHSY and CDR2 FQNENV.

This chain joins TRBV5-1 and TRBJ2-3, with 7 bases aligning to TRBD1. J lost 4 bases, V lost 2 bases, and 7 bases had no gene match. The germline V gene has CDR1 SGHRS and CDR2 YFSETQ. The CDR3 totals 15 residues. The CDR3 region has the DNA TGCGCCAGCAGCTTACAGGGGATGGGTCCAGATACGCAGTATTTT. Translated: CASSLQGMGPDTQYF.

The chain couples TRBV5-1 to TRBJ2-3; TRBD2 matches at 9 bases. Germline lookup yields CDR1 SGHRS and CDR2 YFSETQ. V lost 1 base to trimming and J lost 2 bases; unmatched junction nucleotides: 5. The CDR3 consists of 16 residues. The CDR3 DNA sequence: TGCGCCAGCAGCTTGCAAAGGACTAGCGACACAGATACGCAGTATTTT. Its protein is CASSLQRTSDTDTQYF.

In its sample, this clone was seen a few times. The CDR3 reads CASSSGAQGTGNTIYF. The CDR3 DNA follows: TGCGCCAGCAGCTCAGGGGCACAGGGTACTGGAAACACCATATATTTT. This rearrangement joins TRBV5-1 to TRBJ1-3; possibly TRBD1 for D (6 bases). The germline V and J ends were trimmed by 3 bases and 2 bases, with 15 bases remaining between them. The CDR3 runs to 16 residues. The V gene's germline CDR1 is SGHRS and CDR2 YFSETQ.

There are a few counts of this clone. The chain combines TRBV7-6 with TRBJ2-7; TRBD2 agrees at 9 bases. Germline values: CDR1 SGHVS, CDR2 FNYEAQ. The trim removed 5 bases at V and 0 bases at J, leaving 8 bases unmatched. There are 16 residues in the CDR3. In nucleotides, the CDR3 is TGTGCCAGCAGCCCCCGACTAGCGGATAGCTCCTACGAGCAGTACTTC. This gives the protein CASSPRLADSSYEQYF. The whole variable domain, filled in from reference TRBV7-6 and TRBJ2-7, reads GAGVSQSPRYKVTKRGQDVALRCDPISGHVSLYWYRQALGQGPEFLTYFNYEAQQDKSGLPNDRFSAERPEGSISTLTIQRTEQRDSAMYRCASSPRLADSSYEQYFGPGTRLTVT.

This chain links TRBV6-6 with TRBJ2-7; 10 nucleotides align to TRBD2. Germline V CDR1 and CDR2: MNHNY, SVGAGI (reference sequence). V gave up 4 bases and J gave up 0 bases; unmatched junction bases: 6. The CDR3 loop spans 16 amino acids. The CDR3 region has the DNA TGTGCCAGCAGTTTAGCGGGGGGTCCTTCCTCCTACGAGCAGTACTTC. Its translation is CASSLAGGPSSYEQYF.

The chain carries TRBV7-2 and TRBJ2-3, with D perhaps TRBD1 or TRBD2 (5 bases each). V dropped 2 bases and J dropped 1 base, with 7 bases sitting between them. Germline-derived CDR1 and CDR2 are SGHTA and FQGNSA. This CDR3 has 14 amino acids. This CDR3 reads CASSLRGRTDTQYF. DNA for the CDR3: TGTGCCAGCAGCTTAAGGGGACGCACAGATACGCAGTATTTT.

The rearrangement joins TRBV4-1 to TRBJ2-1; 10 nucleotides align to TRBD1. CDR3 length: 14 amino acids. V was pared by 4 bases and J by 6 bases, with 3 bases of the junction left unmatched. Germline values: CDR1 MGHRA, CDR2 YSYEKL. CDR3 region: CASSRGQGFNEQFF. The CDR3 DNA reads as TGCGCCAGCAGCCGGGGACAGGGGTTCAATGAGCAGTTCTTC.

This chain links TRBV19 with TRBJ1-1, with D possibly matching TRBD1 (6 bases). The CDR3 is 15 residues long. Trimming cost V 5 bases and J 1 base, with 14 bases left between them. In germline, CDR1 is LNHDA, CDR2 SQIVND (reference sequence). The CDR3 loop reads CASSEYRDPNTEAFF. CDR3 DNA sequence: TGTGCCAGTAGTGAGTACAGGGATCCGAACACTGAAGCTTTCTTT.

The chain couples TRBV10-3 to TRBJ1-5, with D possibly TRBD1 on 5 matching bases. Germline CDR1 ENHRY, CDR2 SYGVKD. The V gene lost 3 bases and the J gene lost 16 bases, with 25 bases spanning the gap. CDR3 length equals 15 residues. CDR3: CAISEEYSVSGTPHF. Written as DNA, the CDR3 is TGTGCCATCAGTGAAGAGTATTCGGTCTCCGGGACCCCACATTTT.

As DNA, the CDR3 is TGTGCCAGCAGCTTAGTTTCAGGGGGCTACAATCAGCCCCAGCATTTT. This translates into CASSLVSGGYNQPQHF. The J gene is TRBJ1-5, the V gene TRBV7-9, with 8 bases matching TRBD1. V lost 1 base and J lost 3; bases outside the gene matches: 5. The CDR3 runs 16 residues. CDR1 is SEHNR, CDR2 FQNEAQ, per germline (reference sequence).

This chain connects TRBV5-1 to TRBJ1-2; D is ambiguous. CDR1 and CDR2 from the germline V gene are SGHRS and YFSETQ. Trimming cost V 3 bases and J 2 bases, with 14 bases left between them. The CDR3 is made up of 15 amino acids. The CDR3 sequence is CASSSGGGENYGYTF. The DNA for the CDR3 is TGCGCCAGCAGCTCCGGCGGCGGAGAAAACTATGGCTACACCTTC.

For the CDR3, the DNA is TGTGCCAGCAGCTCCCGGAGTTCTAACTATGGCTACACCTTC. Protein sequence: CASSSRSSNYGYTF. The rearrangement uses TRBV11-2 and TRBJ1-2; D is unresolved. The germline V and J ends were trimmed by 4 bases and 0 bases, with 9 bases remaining between them. The CDR3 spans 14 residues. From germline, CDR1 is SGHAT and CDR2 FQNNGV.

The genes are TRBV4-1 and TRBJ2-5; 9 bases fit TRBD1. The CDR3 consists of 16 residues. V shed 0 bases and J 4 bases; nucleotides not matched to a gene: 6. Germline-derived CDR1 and CDR2 are MGHRA and YSYEKL. CDR3 amino acids: CASSQDRGTGPETQYF. CDR3 in DNA: TGCGCCAGCAGCCAAGATAGGGGGACAGGGCCAGAGACCCAGTACTTC.

This clone was detected once. This chain joins TRBV6-4 and TRBJ2-2; 9 bases map to TRBD1. There are 16 residues in the CDR3. Germline V gene sequence: CDR1 MRHNA, CDR2 SNTAGT. Losses at the gene ends were 0 bases for V and 7 bases for J; bases not matched to a gene: 6. CDR3 coding DNA: TGTGCCAGCAGTGACTCGGTGGGACAGGGAATCGGGGAGCTGTTTTTT. Its translation: CASSDSVGQGIGELFF.